These 25 T cell receptor beta chains were sequenced from one sample in a study of control samples from healthy donors and cancer patients. Repertoires were generated with immunoSEQ multiplex PCR, while TCRdb's copy carries only in-frame clones and drops some. The sample has over 85,000 clones, just over 90% seen once. Input material: blood. These receptors originate from a woman aged 18-29 years in good health.

This clone has only one observation. The junction shows a germline mismatch at one end, possibly a read error. The chain uses TRBV6-2 or TRBV6-3 and TRBJ1-1, with 7 bases identical to TRBD1. The CDR3 length is 17 residues. CDR1 and CDR2 from the germline V gene are MNHEY and SVGEGT. CDR3 DNA sequence: TGTGCCAGCAGTAACTCCCAGGGGGGAGGTAGGAGCACTGAAGCTTTCTTT. This gives the protein CASSNSQGGGRSTEAFF.

V gene TRBV30 combines with J gene TRBJ2-7; D assignment may be TRBD1 or TRBD2 (5 bases each). Germline values: CDR1 GTSNPN, CDR2 SVGIG (reference sequence). Trimming pared 3 bases from V and 2 bases from J, leaving 14 bases between. The CDR3 runs 14 residues. In nucleotides, the CDR3 is TGTGCCTGGAGGTGGGGGACGGTCACCTACGAGCAGTACTTC. This encodes CAWRWGTVTYEQYF.

The chain joins TRBV28 to TRBJ2-1, with 9 nucleotides matching TRBD2. CDR1 and CDR2 (germline): MDHEN, SYDVKM. The CDR3 contains 13 residues. V gave up 2 bases and J gave up 10 bases; unmatched junction bases: 3. Written as DNA, the CDR3 is TGTGCCAGCAGTTTAGCTAGCGGGAACGAGCAGTTCTTC. Encoded protein: CASSLASGNEQFF.

The chain employs TRBV29-1 and TRBJ2-1, with 9 bases matching TRBD2. V trimming: 7 bases; J trimming: 8 bases; junction bases outside the gene matches: 12. The germline V gene has CDR1 SQVTM and CDR2 ANQGSEA. CDR3 length equals 14 residues. As DNA, the CDR3 is TGCAGCGCCGAAGCGGGGGGCAAGGTCGATGAGCAGTTCTTC. It translates to CSAEAGGKVDEQFF.

The chain couples TRBV28 to TRBJ2-2, with 8 bases identical to TRBD1. Per the germline V gene, CDR1 is MDHEN and CDR2 is SYDVKM. Trimming removed 7 bases from V and 6 bases from J; junction bases left unmatched: 13. The CDR3 runs to 16 residues. CDR3 amino acids: CASTRTGLGFSGELFF. The CDR3 nucleotides are TGTGCCAGCACACGGACAGGGCTGGGCTTCTCCGGGGAGCTGTTTTTT.

This clone was observed a handful of times. The rearrangement links TRBV30 to TRBJ1-5; the D gene is possibly TRBD1 (5 bases). Germline V gene lookup returns CDR1 GTSNPN and CDR2 SVGIG (reference sequence). This CDR3 is 14 amino acids long. Trimming stripped 0 bases from V and 2 bases from J, with 8 bases between. The CDR3 region has the DNA TGTGCCTGGAGTGTATCGGGGGGCAATCAGCCCCAGCATTTT. Its protein is CAWSVSGGNQPQHF. The full variable domain, its missing parts supplied by reference TRBV30 and TRBJ1-5, is SQTIHQWPATLVQPVGSPLSLECTVEGTSNPNLYWYRQAAGRGLQLLFYSVGIGQISSEVPQNLSASRPQDRQFILSSKKLLLSDSGFYLCAWSVSGGNQPQHFGDGTRLSIL.

With respect to this clone: The sample carries other DNA sequences with the same CDR3. This chain joins TRBV9 and TRBJ2-3, with D unresolved. The V end lost 0 bases, the J end lost 6 bases, and 2 bases lay between the germline ends. The CDR3 loop spans 11 amino acids. Germline V gene data show CDR1 as SGDLS and CDR2 as YYNGEE. As DNA, the CDR3 is TGTGCCAGCAGCGTAGGGGATACGCAGTATTTT. Amino acids: CASSVGDTQYF. Full variable domain (remainder filled in from reference TRBV9 and TRBJ2-3): DSGVTQTPKHLITATGQRVTLRCSPRSGDLSVYWYQQSLDQGLQFLIQYYNGEERAKGNILERFSAQQFPDLHSELNLSSLELGDSALYFCASSVGDTQYFGPGTRLTVL.

The chain employs TRBV3-1 (or the pseudogene TRBV3-2) and TRBJ2-1; 9 positions match TRBD2. Germline values: CDR1 LGHDT, CDR2 YNNKEL (reference sequence). V lost 3 bases, J lost 6 bases, and 9 bases stayed unmatched. The CDR3 has 16 residues. The CDR3: CASSHRSGSGSNEQFF. In nucleotides, the CDR3 is TGTGCCAGCAGCCACCGTAGCGGGAGCGGATCCAATGAGCAGTTCTTC.

The chain has TRBV5-4 and TRBJ1-2; no clear D gene. Trimming shortened V by 0 bases and J by 0 bases, and 6 bases separated the two germline ends. The CDR3 runs 14 residues. Germline loops: CDR1 SGHNT, CDR2 YYREEE (reference sequence). The CDR3 loop is CASSLGVANYGYTF. Written as DNA, the CDR3 is TGTGCCAGCAGCTTGGGAGTCGCTAACTATGGCTACACCTTC.

J is TRBJ2-7 and V is TRBV4-2; 9 nucleotides align to TRBD2. Germline V gene data show CDR1 as LGHNA and CDR2 as YNFKEQ. This CDR3 comprises 15 residues. V was clipped by 3 bases and J by 0 bases; unmatched bases: 3. The CDR3 nucleotides read TGTGCCAGCAGCCAGTTAGCGGGGGACTCCTACGAGCAGTACTTC. Translating gives CASSQLAGDSYEQYF.

This chain joins TRBV24-1 and TRBJ1-5, with 7 bases matching TRBD1. With V trimmed by 4 bases and J by 3 bases, 5 bases remained unmatched. There are 15 residues in the CDR3. The germline CDR1 and CDR2 sequences are KGHDR and SFDVKD. The CDR3 sequence: CATSDPDRDNQPQHF. CDR3 DNA sequence: TGTGCCACCAGTGACCCCGACAGGGACAATCAGCCCCAGCATTTT.

This sequence joins TRBV6-1 and TRBJ2-1; D might be TRBD1 (6 bases). There are 13 residues in the CDR3. With 3 bases removed from V and 9 bases from J, the gap between germline ends came to 12 bases. Germline V gene sequence: CDR1 MNHNS, CDR2 SASEGT. CDR3 sequence (DNA): TGTGCCAGCAGTGAGGGGCAGGGGCTTGAGCAGTTCTTC. The encoded protein is CASSEGQGLEQFF.

This clone occurred once. The J gene is TRBJ2-7, the V gene TRBV4-1; 9 nucleotides agree with TRBD2. Trimming removed 6 bases from V and 7 bases from J; junction bases left unmatched: 13. The germline CDR1 and CDR2 sequences are MGHRA and YSYEKL. CDR3 length: 15 amino acids. CDR3 bases: TGCGCCAGCAGTCAACTTATAGCGGGAGTAAGGGAGCAGTACTTC. Protein: CASSQLIAGVREQYF.

This chain uses TRBV10-2 with TRBJ1-1; TRBD1 is a possible D gene (5 bases). The ends were cut back, 4 bases at V and 0 bases at J, with 12 bases in the middle. CDR1 and CDR2 (germline): WSHSY, SAAADI. This CDR3 has 15 residues. CDR3 DNA: TGCGCCAGCAGTGTCCCAGGGCCCATGAACACTGAAGCTTTCTTT. This translates into CASSVPGPMNTEAFF.

The chain employs TRBV6-5 and TRBJ1-2; D unclear. Germline assignment: CDR1 MNHEY and CDR2 SVGAGI. Trimming cost V 2 bases and J 4 bases, with 17 bases left between them. CDR3 size: 16 residues. The CDR3 region has the DNA TGTGCCAGCAGTTACGATCCGGGGAAGGGTGCCTATGGCTACACCTTC. It codes for CASSYDPGKGAYGYTF.

The V call is TRBV6-6, the J call TRBJ1-2; D ambiguous. This CDR3 is built from 13 residues. V lost 0 bases, J lost 6 bases, and 8 bases lay in between. Germline lookup yields CDR1 MNHNY and CDR2 SVGAGI (reference sequence). The CDR3 DNA follows: TGTGCCAGCAGTTACTCAGGGTTGGATGGCTACACCTTC. Translation gives CASSYSGLDGYTF.

This clone appeared once. The chain joins TRBV11-2 to TRBJ1-5; no definite D call. Deletions cut 0 bases from V and 9 bases from J, with 15 bases between. There are 15 residues in the CDR3. Germline assignment: CDR1 SGHAT and CDR2 FQNNGV. CDR3 in amino acids: CASSLDDGSGRPQHF. CDR3 nucleotides: TGTGCCAGCAGCTTAGATGACGGGTCTGGTCGGCCCCAGCATTTT.

The gene calls are TRBV3-1 (or the pseudogene TRBV3-2) and TRBJ2-3; 9 bases are shared with TRBD2. V gave up 1 base and J gave up 6 bases; unmatched junction bases: 2. CDR1 is LGHDT, CDR2 YNNKEL, per germline (reference sequence). The CDR3 is 14 amino acids. Written as DNA, the CDR3 is TGTGCCAGCAGCCAAGGCGGGAGGGCTGATACGCAGTATTTT. Its translation is CASSQGGRADTQYF.

The chain is built from TRBV18 and TRBJ2-3; D gene ambiguous. This CDR3 contains 14 residues. Germline values: CDR1 KGHSH, CDR2 LQKENI. V was cut by 5 bases and J by 1 base, with 10 bases left in between. CDR3 amino acids: CASSTSPGTDTQYF. The CDR3, as DNA: TGTGCCAGCTCAACCTCACCCGGCACAGATACGCAGTATTTT. Looking up the rest from reference TRBV18 and TRBJ2-3 gives the full variable domain: NAGVMQNPRHLVRRRGQEARLRCSPMKGHSHVYWYRQLPEEGLKFMVYLQKENIIDESGMPKERFSAEFPKEGPSILRIQQVVRGDSAAYFCASSTSPGTDTQYFGPGTRLTVL.

The V gene is TRBV21-1, the J gene TRBJ2-7; TRBD1, the table's D call, lacks a check against the DNA. TRBV21-1 is given as a pseudogene. The CDR3 length is 12 residues. The chain's CDR3 is CDRTGGSYEQYF. The DNA of the CDR3 is TGTGACCGGACAGGGGGCTCCTACGAGCAGTACTTC.

The CDR3 region has the DNA TGTGCCAGCAGCGGACAGGGGTCATACACAGATACGCAGTATTTT. This codes for CASSGQGSYTDTQYF. J is TRBJ2-3 and V is TRBV9, with 8 positions matching TRBD1. The CDR3 contains 15 residues. Germline CDR1 is SGDLS and CDR2 is YYNGEE. Unmatched junction bases numbered 5, after V lost 3 bases and J lost 2 bases.

The rearrangement links TRBV3-1 (or the pseudogene TRBV3-2) to TRBJ2-2; 7 nucleotides align to TRBD2. Per the germline V gene, CDR1 is LGHDT and CDR2 is YNNKEL (reference sequence). The CDR3 spans 14 residues. The V segment lost 10 bases and the J segment 4 bases; nucleotides outside the gene matches: 9. This CDR3 reads CAIRARGITGELFF. The CDR3 DNA reads TGTGCCATCAGGGCGCGGGGGATCACCGGGGAGCTGTTTTTT.

V usage is TRBV29-1 and J usage is TRBJ1-2, with D unclear. The CDR3 has 12 amino acids. CDR1 SQVTM and CDR2 ANQGSEA come from the germline V gene. Deletions cut 4 bases from V and 8 bases from J, with 14 bases between. CDR3 in DNA: TGCAGCGTTGCTAAGGCGTTAGGAGGCTACACCTTC. This translates into CSVAKALGGYTF.

This chain joins TRBV4-3 and TRBJ2-7; the match to TRBD2 covers 9 bases. Germline V CDR1 and CDR2: LGHNA, YSLEER. V lost 1 base to trimming and J lost 3 bases; unmatched junction nucleotides: 7. The CDR3 sequence is 16 residues long. The CDR3 bases are TGCGCCAGCAGCCAAGGTCGGCTAGCGGGGCTCTACGAGCAGTACTTC. This encodes CASSQGRLAGLYEQYF.

This sequence joins TRBV27 and TRBJ1-1, with D hard to call. CDR1 is MNHEY, CDR2 SMNVEV, per germline (reference sequence). The CDR3 runs 13 residues. The V end lost 3 bases, the J end lost 4 bases, and 9 bases lay between the germline ends. CDR3 sequence (DNA): TGTGCCAGCAGTTTGGGAGTTGCCACTGAAGCTTTCTTT. Translated, it gives CASSLGVATEAFF.